The 18 T cell receptor beta chains below come from one sample, sequenced in a study of PD-L1 blockade in urothelial cancer. Here immunoSEQ multiplex PCR was the method, and the copy in TCRdb shows in-frame clones only, minus some. The data contain 70,000 to 75,000 clones, 84% of them singletons. Specified time point: pretreatment peripheral blood. Source: PBMCs, taken around atezolizumab (anti-PD-L1) treatment. These receptors were obtained from a woman aged 65 to 85 with urothelial cancer.

The chain links TRBV9 to TRBJ2-1, with 9 bases matching TRBD2. The CDR3 consists of 16 residues. The germline CDR1 and CDR2 sequences are SGDLS and YYNGEE. V was pared by 0 bases and J by 5 bases, with 6 bases of the junction left unmatched. CDR3 in DNA: TGTGCCAGCAGCGTAGGACAGCGGGGGGCAAACAATGAGCAGTTCTTC. Its translation: CASSVGQRGANNEQFF.

The V call is TRBV15, the J call TRBJ2-3, with D possibly matching TRBD2 (6 bases). Germline CDR1 LNHNV, CDR2 YYDKDF (reference sequence). This CDR3 region has 18 residues. V gave up 1 base and J gave up 4 bases, with 21 bases separating them. CDR3 DNA sequence: TGTGCCACCAGCAGAGGGGAGTCTAGCGCCGGAGGGGCAGATACGCAGTATTTT. Amino acid sequence: CATSRGESSAGGADTQYF.

This clone is a singleton in its sample. The chain is built from TRBV7-2 and TRBJ2-5; TRBD1 aligns across 12 bases. The trim removed 0 bases at V and 8 bases at J, leaving 1 base unmatched. CDR3 length: 14 amino acids. CDR1 and CDR2 (germline): SGHTA, FQGNSA. CDR3 sequence reads: CASSLAGQGATQYF. In DNA, the CDR3 is TGTGCCAGCAGCTTAGCGGGACAGGGGGCAACCCAGTACTTC.

The chain couples TRBV19 to TRBJ1-1; possible D gene TRBD1, 6 bases. The germline CDR1 and CDR2 sequences are LNHDA and SQIVND (reference sequence). The CDR3 has 14 amino acids. Trimming shortened V by 5 bases and J by 6 bases, and 16 bases separated the two germline ends. CDR3 amino acids: CASSHAGVGPEAFF. The CDR3 region has the DNA TGTGCCAGTAGTCACGCAGGGGTAGGTCCTGAAGCTTTCTTT.

V and J are TRBV25-1 and TRBJ2-7; 8 bases are a match to TRBD2. V gave up 9 bases and J gave up 4 bases; unmatched junction bases: 8. From germline, CDR1 is MGHDK and CDR2 SYGVNS. This CDR3 spans 13 amino acids. The CDR3 sequence: CASLGGVGYEQYF. CDR3 nucleotides: TGTGCCAGTCTCGGGGGGGTAGGTTACGAGCAGTACTTC.

A note on this clone: A junction end diverges from the germline sequence, so it may reflect a read error. V gene TRBV6-1 combines with J gene TRBJ2-7; 7 nucleotides match TRBD1. The CDR3 length is 13 residues. Looked up from germline, CDR1 is MNHNS and CDR2 is SASEGT. The CDR3, as DNA: TGTGCCAGCCGGTTACAGGGGTCCTTCGAGCAGTACTTC. Translation gives CASRLQGSFEQYF.

This sequence joins TRBV10-2 and TRBJ2-6; 7 bases are shared with TRBD1. V shed 10 bases, J shed 0 bases, and the junction held 12 bases outside the gene matches. Germline lookup yields CDR1 WSHSY and CDR2 SAAADI. The CDR3 has 17 amino acids. This CDR3 reads CAIRPTGPLSGANVLTF. The CDR3 DNA is TGCGCCATCCGCCCGACAGGGCCCCTCTCTGGGGCCAACGTCCTGACTTTC.

This clone occurred once. The chain couples TRBV25-1 to TRBJ2-7, with 9 bases matching TRBD1. The CDR3 runs to 14 residues. CDR1 MGHDK and CDR2 SYGVNS come from the germline V gene. V shed 3 bases, J shed 4 bases, and the junction held 4 bases outside the gene matches. CDR3: CASSDDRGFYEQYF. The CDR3 DNA reads TGTGCCAGCAGTGATGACAGGGGGTTTTACGAGCAGTACTTC.

The rearrangement joins TRBV30 to TRBJ1-5, with 9 bases aligning to TRBD1. J gave up 5 bases and V 0 bases, and 2 bases lay outside the gene matches. CDR1 and CDR2 (germline): GTSNPN, SVGIG (reference sequence). The CDR3 loop spans 14 amino acids. The CDR3 DNA reads TGTGCCTGGAGTGTCGACAGGGGGGATCAGCCCCAGCATTTT. Its protein product is CAWSVDRGDQPQHF.

V is TRBV5-4 and J is TRBJ2-2; no clear D gene. CDR3 length equals 15 residues. Germline loops: CDR1 SGHNT, CDR2 YYREEE (reference sequence). Trimming took 0 bases from V and 2 from J, leaving 8 bases between them. CDR3 amino acids: CASSLDLVNTGELFF. The CDR3 nucleotides are TGTGCCAGCAGCTTGGACTTAGTTAACACCGGGGAGCTGTTTTTT.

The chain recombines TRBV30 with TRBJ1-6, with D perhaps matching TRBD1 (6 bases). The CDR3 is 16 amino acids. Germline-derived CDR1 and CDR2 are GTSNPN and SVGIG (reference sequence). V lost 3 bases and J lost 7, with 19 bases in between. The CDR3 coding sequence is TGTGCCTGGAGCCTCGGGGGGGGCGCTCAGAATTCACCCCTCCACTTT. Translating gives CAWSLGGGAQNSPLHF. Drawing the rest from reference TRBV30 and TRBJ1-6, the complete variable domain is SQTIHQWPATLVQPVGSPLSLECTVEGTSNPNLYWYRQAAGRGLQLLFYSVGIGQISSEVPQNLSASRPQDRQFILSSKKLLLSDSGFYLCAWSLGGGAQNSPLHFGNGTRLTVT.

The chain uses TRBV7-9 and TRBJ2-5, with TRBD2 matching over 13 bases. This CDR3 has 14 amino acids. Germline V gene lookup returns CDR1 SEHNR and CDR2 FQNEAQ (reference sequence). V dropped 10 bases and J dropped 5; count of bases not matched to a gene: 7. The CDR3 DNA reads TGTGCCACAAGACTAGCGGGGGGCGGGGAGACCCAGTACTTC. This sequence encodes CATRLAGGGETQYF.

The rearrangement joins TRBV7-2 to TRBJ2-7; maybe TRBD1 (7 bases). Germline V CDR1 and CDR2: SGHTA, FQGNSA. This CDR3 is built from 16 residues. V gave up 4 bases and J gave up 7 bases, with 23 bases separating them. The CDR3 region has the DNA TGTGCCAGCAGCTCGCCTAACAGGGGTCCGGAGGGGGAGCAGTACTTC. Its protein is CASSSPNRGPEGEQYF.

The chain recombines TRBV7-9 with TRBJ1-2; tentatively, D is TRBD1 (5 bases). This CDR3 region has 15 residues. The germline V and J ends were trimmed by 0 bases and 2 bases, with 10 bases remaining between them. The germline gives CDR1 SEHNR, CDR2 FQNEAQ (reference sequence). This CDR3 reads CASSLAGLLNYGYTF. CDR3 sequence (DNA): TGTGCCAGCAGCTTAGCGGGACTACTAAACTATGGCTACACCTTC. Based on the CDR3 plus reference TRBV7-9 and TRBJ1-2, the full variable domain is DTGVSQNPRHKITKRGQNVTFRCDPISEHNRLYWYRQTLGQGPEFLTYFQNEAQLEKSRLLSDRFSAERPKGSFSTLEIQRTEQGDSAMYLCASSLAGLLNYGYTFGSGTRLTVV.

This chain links TRBV30 with TRBJ2-1, with D tentatively TRBD1 (6 bases). Germline V lookup: CDR1 GTSNPN, CDR2 SVGIG (reference sequence). The CDR3 totals 15 residues. The V end lost 7 bases, the J end lost 0 bases, and 16 bases lay between the germline ends. Here the CDR3 DNA reads TGTGCCTCGTCCCTCGGACAGAGCTCCTACAATGAGCAGTTCTTC. Encoded protein: CASSLGQSSYNEQFF.

This clone occurred a few times. The rearrangement uses TRBV5-1 and TRBJ1-1; 10 positions agree with TRBD1. V was pared by 2 bases and J by 6 bases, with 7 bases of the junction left unmatched. This CDR3 contains 15 residues. Germline CDR1 reads SGHRS; CDR2 reads YFSETQ. DNA for the CDR3: TGCGCCAGCAGCTTCGATGGACAGGGGGACGCTGAAGCTTTCTTT. Translating it yields CASSFDGQGDAEAFF.

The J gene is TRBJ1-5, the V gene TRBV28; D not certain. The germline V gene has CDR1 MDHEN and CDR2 SYDVKM. The CDR3 has 14 amino acids. Trimming removed 6 bases from V and 0 bases from J, with 9 bases in between. CDR3 amino acids: CASSPHSSNQPQHF. CDR3 nucleotide sequence: TGTGCCAGCAGCCCCCACAGTAGCAATCAGCCCCAGCATTTT.

In its sample, this clone was seen many times. Because the CDR3's place on the DNA is in doubt, the DNA is left out and the CDR3 is given as listed by TCRdb. The chain uses TRBV28 and TRBJ2-2; no DNA check was done on the table's D call, TRBD1. The germline V gene encodes CDR1 MDHEN and CDR2 SYDVKM. The CDR3 spans 15 amino acids, including both terminal residues. The CDR3 sequence is CASSPSGQFRGSCFF.